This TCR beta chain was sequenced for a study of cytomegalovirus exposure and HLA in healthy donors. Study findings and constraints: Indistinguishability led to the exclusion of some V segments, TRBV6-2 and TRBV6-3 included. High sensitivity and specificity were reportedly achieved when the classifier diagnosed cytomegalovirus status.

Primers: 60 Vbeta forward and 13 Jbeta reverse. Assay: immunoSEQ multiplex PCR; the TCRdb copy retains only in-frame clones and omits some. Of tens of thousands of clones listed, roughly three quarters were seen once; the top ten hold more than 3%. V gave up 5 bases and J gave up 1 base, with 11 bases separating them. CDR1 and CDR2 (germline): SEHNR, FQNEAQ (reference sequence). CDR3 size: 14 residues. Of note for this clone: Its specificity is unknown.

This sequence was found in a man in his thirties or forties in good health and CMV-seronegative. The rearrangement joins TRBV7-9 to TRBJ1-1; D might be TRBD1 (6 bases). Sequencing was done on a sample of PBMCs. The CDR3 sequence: CASSVTQGNTEAFF. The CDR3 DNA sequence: TGTGCCAGCAGCGTCACACAGGGGAACACTGAAGCTTTCTTT.